Below are 31 T cell receptor beta chains sequenced from a single sample in a study of cytomegalovirus exposure and HLA in healthy donors. PCR was performed using 60 Vbeta and 13 Jbeta primers. The table came from immunoSEQ multiplex PCR; TCRdb's copy has only in-frame clones and leaves some out. The data contain about 170,000 clones, approximately 84% of them singletons. Material for sequencing was PBMCs. The receptors originated from a woman aged 50 to 60 in good health and CMV-seropositive.

The genes are TRBV19 and TRBJ1-5; D call uncertain. Trimming removed 3 bases at V and 5 bases at J, with 11 bases between. This CDR3 spans 14 amino acids. The germline CDR1 and CDR2 sequences are LNHDA and SQIVND (reference sequence). The CDR3 reads CASSIRGADQPQHF. The DNA of the CDR3 is TGTGCCAGTAGTATCCGGGGTGCAGATCAGCCCCAGCATTTT.

The CDR3, as DNA: TGTGCCAGCATTCCCCAGGGGGCGGCAAAACGTGACAATGAGCAGTTCTTC. Its protein is CASIPQGAAKRDNEQFF. V is TRBV28 and J is TRBJ2-1; 8 bases agree with TRBD1. The CDR3 is 17 residues long. The trim removed 7 bases at V and 5 bases at J, leaving 16 bases unmatched. Germline V gene data show CDR1 as MDHEN and CDR2 as SYDVKM.

The chain carries TRBV5-8 and TRBJ1-1, with 11 bases that match TRBD1. Germline trimming cut 0 bases from V and 4 bases from J; bases unmatched to any gene: 11. Per the germline V gene, CDR1 is SGHTS and CDR2 is YDEGEE. The length of the CDR3 is 18 residues. This chain's CDR3 is CASSLAGGTGGSSTEAFF. DNA of the CDR3: TGTGCCAGCAGCTTGGCCGGGGGGACAGGGGGATCCAGCACTGAAGCTTTCTTT.

The CDR3 DNA follows: TGTGCCAGTAGTGGGTGGGGCGACAATCAGCCCCAGCATTTT. Translation: CASSGWGDNQPQHF. The rearrangement joins TRBV19 to TRBJ1-5, with TRBD1 as a possible D gene (5 bases). The CDR3 runs to 14 residues. Germline-derived CDR1 and CDR2 are LNHDA and SQIVND (reference sequence). V was clipped by 5 bases and J by 3 bases, with 11 bases between them.

The chain couples TRBV2 to TRBJ1-5, with a weak D call TRBD1 (6 bases). Germline V gene data show CDR1 as SNHLY and CDR2 as FYNNEI. The CDR3 contains 16 residues. V lost 4 bases to trimming and J lost 1 base, with 14 bases between them. As DNA, the CDR3 is TGTGCCAGCAGTGGACCACAGGGAATCAGCAATCAGCCCCAGCATTTT. Protein product: CASSGPQGISNQPQHF. Full variable domain (missing parts from reference TRBV2 and TRBJ1-5): EPEVTQTPSHQVTQMGQEVILRCVPISNHLYFYWYRQILGQKVEFLVSFYNNEISEKSEIFDDQFSVERPDGSNFTLKIRSTKLEDSAMYFCASSGPQGISNQPQHFGDGTRLSIL.

In this sample, this clone turned up once. The junction differs from germline at one of its ends, possibly a read error. This chain links TRBV27 with TRBJ1-2; D gene uncertain. CDR1 is MNHEY and CDR2 is SMNVEV in the germline V gene (reference sequence). The CDR3 is 12 residues long. As DNA, the CDR3 is TGTGCCAGCAGTTTAAAAGGAGAAACGGCCGGCTTC. Protein: CASSLKGETAGF.

The CDR3 here is CASSLAELRGGYGYTF. The CDR3 DNA reads TGTGCCAGCAGCTTAGCAGAACTCAGGGGAGGGTATGGCTACACCTTC. The rearrangement uses TRBV7-9 and TRBJ1-2; possible D gene TRBD1, 6 bases. V lost 0 bases and J lost 5, with 16 bases in between. The germline V gene has CDR1 SEHNR and CDR2 FQNEAQ (reference sequence). This CDR3 contains 16 residues.

The V gene is TRBV7-2, the J gene TRBJ1-3; 7 bases fit TRBD1. This CDR3 contains 15 residues. The germline V gene encodes CDR1 SGHTA and CDR2 FQGNSA. Germline trimming cut 1 base from V and 2 bases from J; bases unmatched to any gene: 2. CDR3 in amino acids: CASSLGTGAGNTIYF. The DNA of the CDR3 is TGTGCCAGCAGCTTAGGAACAGGGGCTGGAAACACCATATATTTT.

The chain is built from TRBV5-1 and TRBJ2-7, with D maybe TRBD1 (6 bases). The germline gives CDR1 SGHRS, CDR2 YFSETQ. The CDR3 loop spans 13 amino acids. V lost 7 bases to trimming and J lost 3 bases, with 14 bases between them. As DNA, the CDR3 is TGCGCCAGCGCCGGACCACAGGGCTACGAGCAGTACTTC. As protein: CASAGPQGYEQYF.

This chain joins TRBV4-1 and TRBJ2-7; possible D gene TRBD1, 6 bases. Germline V lookup: CDR1 MGHRA, CDR2 YSYEKL. The V end lost 0 bases, the J end lost 3 bases, and 18 bases lay between the germline ends. The CDR3 is 17 amino acids. CDR3 sequence reads: CASSQEGPGHGFYEQYF. As DNA, the CDR3 is TGCGCCAGCAGCCAAGAGGGACCGGGACATGGATTCTACGAGCAGTACTTC.

The genes are TRBV5-1 and TRBJ1-2; possible D gene TRBD1, 5 bases. Germline-derived CDR1 and CDR2 are SGHRS and YFSETQ. The CDR3 is made up of 13 amino acids. V was pared by 1 base and J by 7 bases, with 11 bases between. The CDR3 protein is CASSLSRAGGYTF. The CDR3 DNA sequence: TGCGCCAGCAGCTTGAGCAGGGCTGGTGGCTACACCTTC.

The rearrangement joins TRBV4-2 to TRBJ2-7; the D gene is possibly TRBD2 (6 bases). Trimming stripped 3 bases from V and 2 bases from J, with 17 bases between. The germline gives CDR1 LGHNA, CDR2 YNFKEQ. The CDR3 has 16 residues. CDR3 coding DNA: TGTGCCAGCAGCCACCCTGGTGGGGACTCCACCTACGAGCAGTACTTC. It yields the protein CASSHPGGDSTYEQYF.

J is TRBJ1-1 and V is TRBV4-1, with D uncertain. The CDR3 runs 16 residues. Trimming stripped 0 bases from V and 3 bases from J, with 14 bases between. CDR1 and CDR2 (germline): MGHRA, YSYEKL. This CDR3 is CASSQDEGFVHTEAFF. In DNA form, the CDR3 reads TGCGCCAGCAGCCAAGATGAGGGCTTTGTACACACTGAAGCTTTCTTT.

This clone has only a few counts. The chain employs TRBV10-3 and TRBJ1-1; D is undetermined. Germline V gene data show CDR1 as ENHRY and CDR2 as SYGVKD. Trimming took 7 bases from V and 3 from J, leaving 21 bases between them. The CDR3 loop spans 16 amino acids. DNA of the CDR3: TGTGCCATCACCAGAGAAATCCTCTTGGCGGACACTGAAGCTTTCTTT. Encoded protein: CAITREILLADTEAFF.

The rearrangement links TRBV29-1 to TRBJ1-2; D might be TRBD1 (6 bases). Germline lookup yields CDR1 SQVTM and CDR2 ANQGSEA. V lost 5 bases and J lost 5, with 12 bases in between. The CDR3 is made up of 12 amino acids. The CDR3 nucleotides are TGCAGCGTTTCGGACAGAGAGTATGGCTACACCTTC. Protein: CSVSDREYGYTF.

The chain links TRBV19 to TRBJ2-5, with 14 bases identical to TRBD2. The V gene end was trimmed by 3 bases and the J gene end by 5 bases; junction bases not matched to a gene: 5. CDR1 and CDR2 from the germline V gene are LNHDA and SQIVND (reference sequence). The CDR3 is 16 amino acids. The CDR3 protein is CASSIGLAGGGETQYF. In DNA, the CDR3 is TGTGCCAGTAGTATTGGACTAGCGGGGGGTGGGGAGACCCAGTACTTC. The full variable domain, rest sourced from reference TRBV19 and TRBJ2-5, is DGGITQSPKYLFRKEGQNVTLSCEQNLNHDAMYWYRQDPGQGLRLIYYSQIVNDFQKGDIAEGYSVSREKKESFPLTVTSAQKNPTAFYLCASSIGLAGGGETQYFGPGTRLLVL.

This clone was counted once. The rearrangement uses TRBV4-1 and TRBJ2-7; TRBD1 matches at 7 bases. V shed 5 bases, J shed 2 bases, and the junction held 3 bases outside the gene matches. The germline CDR1 and CDR2 sequences are MGHRA and YSYEKL. The CDR3 extends over 13 amino acids. Here the CDR3 reads CASSYRGTYEQYF. CDR3 coding DNA: TGCGCCAGCAGCTACAGGGGCACCTACGAGCAGTACTTC.

The chain is built from TRBV2 and TRBJ2-7, with 8 positions matching TRBD1. CDR3 size: 14 residues. Germline trimming cut 8 bases from V and 3 bases from J; bases unmatched to any gene: 9. From germline, CDR1 is SNHLY and CDR2 FYNNEI. CDR3 bases: TGTGCCAGCGGACAGGGTGGTTTAGGCTACGAGCAGTACTTC. Translated: CASGQGGLGYEQYF.

V is TRBV7-9 and J is TRBJ2-1; 7 bases agree with TRBD1. Germline-derived CDR1 and CDR2 are SEHNR and FQNEAQ (reference sequence). CDR3 length equals 15 residues. Trimming at V came to 2 bases and at J to 4 bases, leaving 5 bases not matched to a gene. The CDR3 sequence: CASSLSGRGYNEQFF. Written as DNA, the CDR3 is TGTGCCAGCAGCTTATCGGGCAGGGGGTACAATGAGCAGTTCTTC.

V gene TRBV5-1 combines with J gene TRBJ2-3; the D is unclear. Germline loops: CDR1 SGHRS, CDR2 YFSETQ. This CDR3 has 14 amino acids. The germline V and J ends were trimmed by 1 base and 2 bases, with 8 bases remaining between them. CDR3 sequence reads: CASSLLRLTDTQYF. CDR3 bases: TGCGCCAGCAGCTTGCTGCGTCTCACAGATACGCAGTATTTT.

The chain is built from TRBV28 and TRBJ2-7, with TRBD1 matching over 7 bases. CDR3 length: 12 residues. The V gene's germline CDR1 is MDHEN and CDR2 SYDVKM. V lost 7 bases, J lost 7 bases, and 7 bases stayed unmatched. As DNA, the CDR3 is TGTGCCAGCAACAGGGGAGCGCGTGAGCAGTACTTC. Its protein is CASNRGAREQYF.

This sequence joins TRBV2 and TRBJ2-1; a weak D match, TRBD2 (7 bases). The V gene's germline CDR1 is SNHLY and CDR2 FYNNEI. The CDR3 is 15 residues long. The V and J ends lost 3 bases and 8 bases respectively, with 17 bases between them. The CDR3 DNA reads TGTGCCAGCAGTGATCTCGGGGGGCGGGGCGATGAGCAGTTCTTC. It is translated as CASSDLGGRGDEQFF.

The chain carries TRBV18 and TRBJ2-2; 10 bases are a match to TRBD2. The ends lost 6 bases at V and 1 base at J; junction bases unmatched: 5. The germline CDR1 and CDR2 sequences are KGHSH and LQKENI. The CDR3 has 16 residues. The CDR3 sequence: CASSGLAVLNTGELFF. CDR3 bases: TGTGCCAGCTCTGGACTAGCGGTACTGAACACCGGGGAGCTGTTTTTT.

This chain connects TRBV11-1 to TRBJ2-5; 8 bases fit TRBD2. CDR1 is SGHAT, CDR2 FQDESV, per germline (reference sequence). This CDR3 has 15 amino acids. Losses at the gene ends were 4 bases for V and 4 bases for J; bases not matched to a gene: 8. The CDR3 DNA sequence: TGTGCCAGCAGCTCGATAGAGCGGGGGAGAGAGACCCAGTACTTC. Its translation is CASSSIERGRETQYF.

A remark on this clone: At one of its ends the junction is not consistent with the germline gene, which may arise from a read error. CDR3 sequence reads: CSSSLGQGNTYGYTF. DNA for the CDR3: TGTTCCAGCAGCTTGGGACAGGGCAACACCTATGGCTACACCTTC. This chain links TRBV7-9 with TRBJ1-2, with 9 bases fitting TRBD1. CDR1 is SEHNR, CDR2 FQNEAQ, per germline (reference sequence). The CDR3 consists of 15 residues.

CDR3 residues: CASSRTGFNQPQHF. CDR3 DNA: TGTGCCAGCAGTCGGACAGGGTTTAATCAGCCCCAGCATTTT. V gene TRBV5-8 combines with J gene TRBJ1-5, with 8 bases aligning to TRBD1. J lost 4 bases, V lost 5 bases, and 5 bases had no gene match. The CDR3 is 14 amino acids. The germline V gene encodes CDR1 SGHTS and CDR2 YDEGEE.

The V gene is TRBV28, the J gene TRBJ2-1, with 13 bases fitting TRBD2. CDR3 size: 16 residues. The V and J ends lost 6 bases and 7 bases, in that order; junction bases with no gene match: 9. Per the germline V gene, CDR1 is MDHEN and CDR2 is SYDVKM. CDR3 nucleotide sequence: TGTGCCAGCAGCAAAACGGGACTAGCGGGATTAAATGAGCAGTTCTTC. It specifies CASSKTGLAGLNEQFF.

This clone was counted once. The chain joins TRBV7-9 to TRBJ1-6; a possible D gene is TRBD1 (6 bases). Germline CDR1 SEHNR, CDR2 FQNEAQ (reference sequence). The germline V and J ends were trimmed by 5 bases and 10 bases, with 18 bases remaining between them. This CDR3 has 15 residues. CDR3 bases: TGTGCCAGCAGCCCCCAAGCCAGGGGTCAGTCACCCCTCCACTTT. As protein: CASSPQARGQSPLHF. Full variable domain (outside the CDR3, taken from reference TRBV7-9 and TRBJ1-6): DTGVSQNPRHKITKRGQNVTFRCDPISEHNRLYWYRQTLGQGPEFLTYFQNEAQLEKSRLLSDRFSAERPKGSFSTLEIQRTEQGDSAMYLCASSPQARGQSPLHFGNGTRLTVT.

A word on this clone: Compared with germline, one end of the junction differs, possibly owing to a read error. The chain carries TRBV2 and TRBJ1-1; D is uncertain. Germline CDR1 and CDR2: SNHLY and FYNNEI. This CDR3 is 12 amino acids long. The CDR3 region is CASIRGMADGPF. In DNA, the CDR3 is TGTGCCAGCATCCGAGGGATGGCGGACGGGCCCTTT.

This chain connects TRBV4-2 to TRBJ2-1; TRBD2 might be the D (5 bases). The germline V gene encodes CDR1 LGHNA and CDR2 YNFKEQ. The CDR3 extends over 15 amino acids. The ends were cut back, 2 bases at V and 4 bases at J, with 12 bases in the middle. The CDR3: CASSQNFRDYNEQFF. The CDR3 bases are TGTGCCAGCAGCCAAAACTTCCGGGATTACAATGAGCAGTTCTTC.

The chain combines TRBV6-5 with TRBJ1-2; 7 nucleotides agree with TRBD1. The CDR3 runs to 13 residues. With 2 bases clipped from V and 7 bases from J, the junction kept 4 bases outside the gene matches. The germline gives CDR1 MNHEY, CDR2 SVGAGI. In DNA, the CDR3 is TGTGCCAGCAGTTACAATACAGGGGCTGGCTACACCTTC. Amino acids: CASSYNTGAGYTF.